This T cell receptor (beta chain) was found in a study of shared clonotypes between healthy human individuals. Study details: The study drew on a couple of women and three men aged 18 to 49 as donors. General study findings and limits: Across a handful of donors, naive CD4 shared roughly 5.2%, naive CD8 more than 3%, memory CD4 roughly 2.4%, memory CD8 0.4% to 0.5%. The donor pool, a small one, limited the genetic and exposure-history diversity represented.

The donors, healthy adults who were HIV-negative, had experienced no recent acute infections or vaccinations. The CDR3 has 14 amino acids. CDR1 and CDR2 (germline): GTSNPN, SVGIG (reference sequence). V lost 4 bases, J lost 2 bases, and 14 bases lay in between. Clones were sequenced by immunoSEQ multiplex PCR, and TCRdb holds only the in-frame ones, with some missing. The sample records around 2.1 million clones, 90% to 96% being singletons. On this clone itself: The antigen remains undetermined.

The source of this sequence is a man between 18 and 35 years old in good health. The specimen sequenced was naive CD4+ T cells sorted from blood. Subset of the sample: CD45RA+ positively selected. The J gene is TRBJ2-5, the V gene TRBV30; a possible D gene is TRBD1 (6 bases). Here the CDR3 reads CAWNTGLAQETQYF. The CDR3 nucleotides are TGTGCCTGGAACACAGGGTTAGCACAAGAGACCCAGTACTTC.